Reported below is one T cell receptor (beta chain). Its antigen is not known. This clone may be a read error of a much larger clone one base away. The sample is drawn from a study of T cell repertoires in cytomegalovirus infection. Study summary: HLA-B-restricted CMV epitopes that are well studied, plus recently identified HLA-C-restricted ones, were used by the study. Public TCR beta signatures were indicative of both CMV infection and a matching HLA type. General observations from the study: Summed frequency of shared TCR beta families picked out CMV carriers who also had the relevant HLA. CMV-specific TCR beta clonotypes restricted by HLA-C were the ones dominating the ex vivo response.

The CDR3 extends over 14 amino acids. The V gene's germline CDR1 is SGHVS and CDR2 FNYEAQ. V was clipped by 4 bases and J by 2 bases, with 11 bases between them. Using its own MiXCR run on the reads, TCRdb lists one record per CDR3 protein. The data show 80,000 or so distinct CDR3 sequences, roughly 25% seen once. The clonotype was recovered from a human donor in good health (CMV status not recorded). Some clones in this sample may be carry-over from other donors' samples. The chain has TRBV7-6 and TRBJ2-5; a possible D gene is TRBD1 (5 bases). This specimen was CD8+ T cells from cultured PBMCs, taken from culture after CMV antigen stimulation. This chain's CDR3 is CASSWGRTQETQYF. The CDR3 DNA is TGTGCCAGCAGCTGGGGCAGAACACAAGAGACCCAGTACTTC.